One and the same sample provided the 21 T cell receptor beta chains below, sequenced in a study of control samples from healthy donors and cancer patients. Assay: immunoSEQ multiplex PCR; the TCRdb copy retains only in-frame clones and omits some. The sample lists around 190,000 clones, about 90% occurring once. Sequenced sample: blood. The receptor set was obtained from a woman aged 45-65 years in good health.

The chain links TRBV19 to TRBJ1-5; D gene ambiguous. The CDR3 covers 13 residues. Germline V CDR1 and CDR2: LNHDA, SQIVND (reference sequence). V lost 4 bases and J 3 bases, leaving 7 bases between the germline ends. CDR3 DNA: TGTGCCAGTAGTAGGGAGGACAATCAGCCCCAGCATTTT. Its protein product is CASSREDNQPQHF.

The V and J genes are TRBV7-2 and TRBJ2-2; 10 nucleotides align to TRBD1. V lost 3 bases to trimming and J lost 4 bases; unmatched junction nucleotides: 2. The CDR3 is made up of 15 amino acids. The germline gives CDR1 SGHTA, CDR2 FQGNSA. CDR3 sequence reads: CASSFRDRGTGELFF. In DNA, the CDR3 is TGTGCCAGCAGCTTCAGGGACAGGGGCACCGGGGAGCTGTTTTTT.

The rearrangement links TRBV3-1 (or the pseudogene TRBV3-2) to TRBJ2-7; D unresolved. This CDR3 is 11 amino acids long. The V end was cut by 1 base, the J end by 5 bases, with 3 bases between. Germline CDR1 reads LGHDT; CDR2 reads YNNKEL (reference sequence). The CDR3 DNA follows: TGTGCCAGCAGCCAAGTCAACGAGCAGTACTTC. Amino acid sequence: CASSQVNEQYF.

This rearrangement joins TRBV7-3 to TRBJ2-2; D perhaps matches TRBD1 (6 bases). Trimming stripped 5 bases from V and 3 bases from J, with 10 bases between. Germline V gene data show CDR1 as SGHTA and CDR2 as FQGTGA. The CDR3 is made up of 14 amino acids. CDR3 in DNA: TGTGCCAGCAGCCTGGCAGGGGACACCGGGGAGCTGTTTTTT. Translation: CASSLAGDTGELFF.

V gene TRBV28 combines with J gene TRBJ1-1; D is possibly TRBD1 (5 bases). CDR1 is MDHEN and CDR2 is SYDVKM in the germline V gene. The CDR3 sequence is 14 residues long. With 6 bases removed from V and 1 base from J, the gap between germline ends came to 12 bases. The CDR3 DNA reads TGTGCCAGCAGGGGGACCGTACCGAACACTGAAGCTTTCTTT. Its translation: CASRGTVPNTEAFF.

The CDR3 loop is CAWMRLQVSPLHF. The CDR3 nucleotides are TGTGCCTGGATGAGGTTGCAGGTTTCACCCCTCCACTTT. V and J are TRBV30 and TRBJ1-6; unclear D gene. The CDR3 runs 13 residues. V lost 4 bases and J lost 9, with 13 bases in between. The germline CDR1 and CDR2 sequences are GTSNPN and SVGIG (reference sequence).

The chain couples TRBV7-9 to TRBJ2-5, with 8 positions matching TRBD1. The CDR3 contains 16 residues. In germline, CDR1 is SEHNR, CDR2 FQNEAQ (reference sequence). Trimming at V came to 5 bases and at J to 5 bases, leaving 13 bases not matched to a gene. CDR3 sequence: CASSPVGQGAGETQYF. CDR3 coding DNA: TGTGCCAGCAGCCCCGTTGGGCAGGGGGCTGGGGAGACCCAGTACTTC. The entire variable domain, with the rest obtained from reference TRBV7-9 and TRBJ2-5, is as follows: DTGVSQNPRHKITKRGQNVTFRCDPISEHNRLYWYRQTLGQGPEFLTYFQNEAQLEKSRLLSDRFSAERPKGSFSTLEIQRTEQGDSAMYLCASSPVGQGAGETQYFGPGTRLLVL.

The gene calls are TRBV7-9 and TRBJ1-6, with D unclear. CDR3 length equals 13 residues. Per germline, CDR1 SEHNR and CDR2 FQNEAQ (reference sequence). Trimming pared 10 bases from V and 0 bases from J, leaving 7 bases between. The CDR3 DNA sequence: TGTGCCACCCAGAGCTCCTATAATTCACCCCTCCACTTT. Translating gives CATQSSYNSPLHF. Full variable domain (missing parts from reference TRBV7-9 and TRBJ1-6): DTGVSQNPRHKITKRGQNVTFRCDPISEHNRLYWYRQTLGQGPEFLTYFQNEAQLEKSRLLSDRFSAERPKGSFSTLEIQRTEQGDSAMYLCATQSSYNSPLHFGNGTRLTVT.

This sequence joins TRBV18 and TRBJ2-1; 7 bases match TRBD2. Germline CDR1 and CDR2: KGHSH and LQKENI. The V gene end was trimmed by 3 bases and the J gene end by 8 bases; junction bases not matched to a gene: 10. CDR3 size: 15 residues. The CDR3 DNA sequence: TGTGCCAGCTCACCCCGGGGCGGGAGTGGCGATGAGCAGTTCTTC. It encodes CASSPRGGSGDEQFF.

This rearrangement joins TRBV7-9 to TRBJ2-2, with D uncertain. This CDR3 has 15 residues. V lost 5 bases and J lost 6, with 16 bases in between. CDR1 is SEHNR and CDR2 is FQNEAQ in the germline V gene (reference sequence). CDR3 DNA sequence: TGTGCCAGCAGCATCCTAGACCCGGTGCCCGGGGAGCTGTTTTTT. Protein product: CASSILDPVPGELFF. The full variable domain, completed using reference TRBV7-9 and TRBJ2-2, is DTGVSQNPRHKITKRGQNVTFRCDPISEHNRLYWYRQTLGQGPEFLTYFQNEAQLEKSRLLSDRFSAERPKGSFSTLEIQRTEQGDSAMYLCASSILDPVPGELFFGEGSRLTVL.

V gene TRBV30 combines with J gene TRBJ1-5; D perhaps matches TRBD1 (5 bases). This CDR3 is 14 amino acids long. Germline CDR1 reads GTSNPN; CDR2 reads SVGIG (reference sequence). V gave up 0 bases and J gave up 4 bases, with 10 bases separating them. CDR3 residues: CAWSVGASNQPQHF. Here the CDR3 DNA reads TGTGCCTGGAGTGTAGGGGCAAGTAATCAGCCCCAGCATTTT.

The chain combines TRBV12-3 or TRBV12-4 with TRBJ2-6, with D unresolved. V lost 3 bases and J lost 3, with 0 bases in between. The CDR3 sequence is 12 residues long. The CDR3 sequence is CASSFGANVLTF. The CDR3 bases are TGTGCCAGCAGTTTTGGGGCCAACGTCCTGACTTTC.

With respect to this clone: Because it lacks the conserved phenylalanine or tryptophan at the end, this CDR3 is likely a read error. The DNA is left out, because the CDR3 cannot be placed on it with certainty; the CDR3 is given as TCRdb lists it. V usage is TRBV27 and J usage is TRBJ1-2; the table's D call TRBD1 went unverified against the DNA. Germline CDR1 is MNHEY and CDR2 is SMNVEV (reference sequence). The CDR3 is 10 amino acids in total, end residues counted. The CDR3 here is CASSNGDRVN.

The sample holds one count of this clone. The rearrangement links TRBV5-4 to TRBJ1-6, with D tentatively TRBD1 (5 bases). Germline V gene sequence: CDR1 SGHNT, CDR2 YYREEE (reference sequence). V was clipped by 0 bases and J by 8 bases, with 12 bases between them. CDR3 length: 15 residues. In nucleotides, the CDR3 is TGTGCCAGCAGCTTGGTTGACCGGGACTATTCACCCCTCCACTTT. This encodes CASSLVDRDYSPLHF.

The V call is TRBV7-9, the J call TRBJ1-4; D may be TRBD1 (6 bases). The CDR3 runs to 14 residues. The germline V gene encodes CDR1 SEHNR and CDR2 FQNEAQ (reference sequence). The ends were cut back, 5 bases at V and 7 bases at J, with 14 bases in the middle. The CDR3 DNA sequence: TGTGCCAGCAGCCCCTCAACAGGGACTGAAAAACTGTTTTTT. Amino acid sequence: CASSPSTGTEKLFF.

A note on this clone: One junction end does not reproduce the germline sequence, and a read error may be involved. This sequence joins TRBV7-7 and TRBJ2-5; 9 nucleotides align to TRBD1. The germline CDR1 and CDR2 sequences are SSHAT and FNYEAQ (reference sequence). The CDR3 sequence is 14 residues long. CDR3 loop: CASSSGTGTETQYF. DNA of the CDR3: TGTGCTAGCAGTTCCGGGACAGGGACAGAGACCCAGTACTTC.

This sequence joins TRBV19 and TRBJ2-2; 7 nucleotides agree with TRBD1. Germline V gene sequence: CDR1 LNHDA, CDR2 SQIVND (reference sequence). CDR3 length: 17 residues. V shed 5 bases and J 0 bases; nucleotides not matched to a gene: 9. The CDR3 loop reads CASSPGQANANTGELFF. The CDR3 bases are TGTGCCAGTAGTCCTGGACAGGCAAACGCGAACACCGGGGAGCTGTTTTTT.

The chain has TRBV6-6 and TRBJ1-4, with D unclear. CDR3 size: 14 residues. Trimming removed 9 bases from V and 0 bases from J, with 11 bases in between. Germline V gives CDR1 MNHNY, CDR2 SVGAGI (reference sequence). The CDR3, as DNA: TGTGCCAGTGGGAGGGCCGCAACTAATGAAAAACTGTTTTTT. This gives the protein CASGRAATNEKLFF.

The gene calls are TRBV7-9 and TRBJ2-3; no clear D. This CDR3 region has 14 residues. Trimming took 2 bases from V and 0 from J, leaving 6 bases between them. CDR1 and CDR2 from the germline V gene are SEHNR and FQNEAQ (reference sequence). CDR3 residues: CASSLSDSTDTQYF. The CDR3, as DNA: TGTGCCAGCAGCTTATCGGATAGCACAGATACGCAGTATTTT.

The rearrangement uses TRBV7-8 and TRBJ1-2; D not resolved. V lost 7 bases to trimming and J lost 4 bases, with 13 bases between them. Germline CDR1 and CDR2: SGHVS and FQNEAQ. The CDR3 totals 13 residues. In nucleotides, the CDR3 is TGTGCCAGCAACGCTCCGGGGTTCTATGGCTACACCTTC. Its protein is CASNAPGFYGYTF.

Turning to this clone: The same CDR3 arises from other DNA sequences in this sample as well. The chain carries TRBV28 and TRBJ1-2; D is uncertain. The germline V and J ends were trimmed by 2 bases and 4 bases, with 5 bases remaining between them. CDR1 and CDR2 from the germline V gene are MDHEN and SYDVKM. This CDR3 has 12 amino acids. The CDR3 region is CASSLGLYGYTF. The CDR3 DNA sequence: TGTGCCAGCAGTTTAGGCCTCTATGGCTACACCTTC.